Listed here are 10 T cell receptor beta chains from one sample, sequenced in a study of Ad26.COV2.S vaccination and SARS-CoV-2 variants. Assay used: immunoSEQ multiplex PCR; TCRdb lists only in-frame clones, some missing. The sample records some 350,000 clones, roughly 94% being singletons. Sequences were derived from peripheral blood, sampled after recovery from COVID-19. These receptor sequences come from a human donor who had recovered from COVID-19.

The rearrangement uses TRBV5-1 and TRBJ1-4, with TRBD1 matching 8 bases. The CDR3 covers 14 residues. Per the germline V gene, CDR1 is SGHRS and CDR2 is YFSETQ. Trimming cost V 4 bases and J 8 bases; bases outside gene matches: 7. CDR3 in amino acids: CASSLDREEEKLFF. CDR3 DNA sequence: TGCGCCAGCAGCCTGGACAGGGAGGAGGAAAAACTGTTTTTT.

This clone came up a few times. Other DNA sequences in the same sample also yield this CDR3. The chain joins TRBV15 to TRBJ2-7; D may be TRBD1 or TRBD2 (5 bases each). V was shortened by 3 bases and J by 0 bases, with 9 bases between the two germline ends. CDR1 and CDR2 (germline): LNHNV, YYDKDF (reference sequence). This CDR3 comprises 14 residues. The CDR3 DNA reads as TGTGCCACCAGCAGGGGACGGAGCTCCTACGAGCAGTACTTC. As protein: CATSRGRSSYEQYF.

The table lists this clone with a count of one. The chain has TRBV6-6 and TRBJ2-7; D gene unclear. The V gene's germline CDR1 is MNHNY and CDR2 SVGAGI (reference sequence). The CDR3 extends over 13 amino acids. V dropped 3 bases and J dropped 0 bases, with 6 bases sitting between them. The CDR3 DNA sequence: TGTGCCAGCAGTTATTCAGTCTCCTACGAGCAGTACTTC. Protein: CASSYSVSYEQYF.

This clone was counted between two and nine times. This chain connects TRBV16 to TRBJ2-7; no reliable D call. The CDR3 covers 13 residues. Germline CDR1 reads KGHSY; CDR2 reads FQNENV. Trimming left V 0 bases short and J 5 bases short, with 8 bases between. DNA for the CDR3: TGTGCCAGCAGCCAATCGGCAGTTAACGAGCAGTACTTC. This codes for CASSQSAVNEQYF.

The chain couples TRBV6-4 to TRBJ1-5; D uncertain. From germline, CDR1 is MRHNA and CDR2 SNTAGT. The CDR3 covers 13 residues. V lost 5 bases to trimming and J lost 7 bases, with 12 bases between them. The CDR3 DNA is TGTGCCAGCAGTCCCGCCGGCGGCCAGCCCCAGCATTTT. Amino acids: CASSPAGGQPQHF.

The chain couples TRBV18 to TRBJ2-5; D unclear. CDR1 is KGHSH and CDR2 is LQKENI in the germline V gene. Trimming removed 6 bases at V and 5 bases at J, with 13 bases between. The CDR3 runs to 13 residues. The CDR3 reads CASSEVGPETQYF. The CDR3 nucleotides are TGTGCCAGCTCTGAAGTCGGACCTGAGACCCAGTACTTC.

The CDR3 sequence: CASSELVGGNGYTF. CDR3 coding DNA: TGTGCCAGCAGTGAGTTGGTAGGGGGGAATGGCTACACCTTC. This chain uses TRBV6-1 with TRBJ1-2, with D possibly TRBD1 on 6 matching bases. CDR3 length: 14 residues. Germline values: CDR1 MNHNS, CDR2 SASEGT. The V and J ends lost 3 bases and 6 bases respectively, with 14 bases between them.

J is TRBJ2-5 and V is TRBV29-1, with D tentatively TRBD2 (5 bases). The CDR3 runs to 13 residues. V lost 7 bases and J lost 2, with 14 bases in between. Per the germline V gene, CDR1 is SQVTM and CDR2 is ANQGSEA. CDR3 coding DNA: TGCAGCGGGGTACGGGGAGCACAAGAGACCCAGTACTTC. This encodes CSGVRGAQETQYF.

V and J are TRBV4-1 and TRBJ2-7; D gene uncertain. The CDR3 extends over 14 amino acids. V was clipped by 0 bases and J by 3 bases, with 9 bases between them. Germline CDR1 reads MGHRA; CDR2 reads YSYEKL. CDR3 sequence: CASSQEAPSYEQYF. Here the CDR3 DNA reads TGCGCCAGCAGCCAAGAGGCACCGAGCTACGAGCAGTACTTC.

The chain links TRBV4-1 to TRBJ2-7; either TRBD1 or TRBD2 may supply D (5 bases each). V was trimmed by 2 bases and J by 0 bases, leaving 14 bases between them. Germline V gives CDR1 MGHRA, CDR2 YSYEKL. There are 16 residues in the CDR3. Here the CDR3 reads CASSQSRGLSSYEQYF. CDR3 sequence (DNA): TGCGCCAGCAGCCAATCCCGGGGCCTCAGCTCCTACGAGCAGTACTTC.